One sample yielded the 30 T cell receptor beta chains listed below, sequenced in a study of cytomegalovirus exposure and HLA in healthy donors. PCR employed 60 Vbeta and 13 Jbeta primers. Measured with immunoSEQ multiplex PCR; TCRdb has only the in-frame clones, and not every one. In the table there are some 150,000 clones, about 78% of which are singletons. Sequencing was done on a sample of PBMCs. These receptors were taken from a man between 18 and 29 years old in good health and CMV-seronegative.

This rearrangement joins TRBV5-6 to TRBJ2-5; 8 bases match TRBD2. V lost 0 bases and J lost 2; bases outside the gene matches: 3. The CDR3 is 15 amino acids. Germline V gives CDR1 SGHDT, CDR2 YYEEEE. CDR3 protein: CASSLATGGQETQYF. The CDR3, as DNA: TGTGCCAGCAGCTTGGCCACGGGGGGGCAAGAGACCCAGTACTTC.

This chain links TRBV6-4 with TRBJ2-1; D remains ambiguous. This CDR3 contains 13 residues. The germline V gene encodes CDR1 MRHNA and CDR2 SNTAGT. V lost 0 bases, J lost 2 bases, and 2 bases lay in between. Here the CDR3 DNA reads TGTGCCAGCAGTGACTCTACCTACAATGAGCAGTTCTTC. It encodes CASSDSTYNEQFF.

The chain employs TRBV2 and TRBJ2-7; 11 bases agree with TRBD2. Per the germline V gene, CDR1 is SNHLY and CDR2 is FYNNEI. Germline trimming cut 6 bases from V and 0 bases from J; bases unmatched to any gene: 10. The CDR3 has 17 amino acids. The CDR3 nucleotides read TGTGCCAGCAGGGAAACTAGCGGGAGATACCTCTCCTACGAGCAGTACTTC. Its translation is CASRETSGRYLSYEQYF.

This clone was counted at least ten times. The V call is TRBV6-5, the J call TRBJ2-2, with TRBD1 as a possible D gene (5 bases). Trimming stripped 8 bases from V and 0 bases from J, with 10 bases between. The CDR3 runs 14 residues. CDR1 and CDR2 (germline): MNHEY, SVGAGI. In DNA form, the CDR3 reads TGTGCCAGCTCGCAGGGAACGAACACCGGGGAGCTGTTTTTT. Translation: CASSQGTNTGELFF.

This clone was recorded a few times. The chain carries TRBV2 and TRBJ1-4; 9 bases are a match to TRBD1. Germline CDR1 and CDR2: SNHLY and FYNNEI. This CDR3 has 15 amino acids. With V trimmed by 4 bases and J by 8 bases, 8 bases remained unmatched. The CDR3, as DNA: TGTGCCAGCAGTGTCCCCGGACAGGGGAGGGAAAAACTGTTTTTT. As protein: CASSVPGQGREKLFF.

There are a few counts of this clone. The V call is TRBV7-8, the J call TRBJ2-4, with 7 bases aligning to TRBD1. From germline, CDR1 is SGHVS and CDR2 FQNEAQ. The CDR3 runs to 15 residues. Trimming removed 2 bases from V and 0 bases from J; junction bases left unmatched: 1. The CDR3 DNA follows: TGTGCCAGCAGCTTAAGGGACAGAGCCAAAAACATTCAGTACTTC. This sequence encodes CASSLRDRAKNIQYF. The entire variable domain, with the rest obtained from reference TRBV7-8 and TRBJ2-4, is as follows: GAGVSQSPRYKVAKRGQDVALRCDPISGHVSLFWYQQALGQGPEFLTYFQNEAQLDKSGLPSDRFFAERPEGSVSTLKIQRTQQEDSAVYLCASSLRDRAKNIQYFGAGTRLSVL.

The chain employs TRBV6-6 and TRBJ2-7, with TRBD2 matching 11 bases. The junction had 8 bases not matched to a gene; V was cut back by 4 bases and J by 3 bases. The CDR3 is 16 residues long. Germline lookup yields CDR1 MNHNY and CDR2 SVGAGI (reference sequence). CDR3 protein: CASSSSGTSGNYEQYF. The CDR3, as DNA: TGTGCCAGCAGTTCCTCAGGGACTAGCGGTAACTACGAGCAGTACTTC.

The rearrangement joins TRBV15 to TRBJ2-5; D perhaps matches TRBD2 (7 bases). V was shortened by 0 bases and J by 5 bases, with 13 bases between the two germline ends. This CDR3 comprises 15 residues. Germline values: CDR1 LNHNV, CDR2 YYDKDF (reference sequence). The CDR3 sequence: CATSREMGGRETQYF. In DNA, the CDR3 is TGTGCCACCAGCAGAGAAATGGGGGGGCGCGAGACCCAGTACTTC.

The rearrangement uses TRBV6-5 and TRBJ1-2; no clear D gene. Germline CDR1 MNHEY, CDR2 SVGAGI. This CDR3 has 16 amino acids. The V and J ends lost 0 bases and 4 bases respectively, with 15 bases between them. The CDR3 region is CASSYSKGERFYGYTF. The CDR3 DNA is TGTGCCAGCAGTTACTCGAAGGGAGAAAGGTTCTATGGCTACACCTTC.

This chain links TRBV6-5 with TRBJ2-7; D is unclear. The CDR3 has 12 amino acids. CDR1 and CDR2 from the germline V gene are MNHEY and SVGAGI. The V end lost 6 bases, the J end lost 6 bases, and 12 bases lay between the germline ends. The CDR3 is CASSPGFPEQYF. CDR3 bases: TGTGCCAGCAGCCCCGGGTTCCCCGAGCAGTACTTC.

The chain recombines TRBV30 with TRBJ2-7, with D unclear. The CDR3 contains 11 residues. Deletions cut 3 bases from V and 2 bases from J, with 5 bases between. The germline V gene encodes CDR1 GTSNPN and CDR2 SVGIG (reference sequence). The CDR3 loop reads CAWSETYEQYF. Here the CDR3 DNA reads TGTGCCTGGAGCGAGACCTACGAGCAGTACTTC.

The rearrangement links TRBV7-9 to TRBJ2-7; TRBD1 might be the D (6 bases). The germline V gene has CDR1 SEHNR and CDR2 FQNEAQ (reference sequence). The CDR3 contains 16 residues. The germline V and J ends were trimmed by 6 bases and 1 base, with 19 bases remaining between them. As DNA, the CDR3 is TGTGCCAGCAGTTTCTCGACAGGTGCATATTCCTACGAGCAGTACTTC. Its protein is CASSFSTGAYSYEQYF.

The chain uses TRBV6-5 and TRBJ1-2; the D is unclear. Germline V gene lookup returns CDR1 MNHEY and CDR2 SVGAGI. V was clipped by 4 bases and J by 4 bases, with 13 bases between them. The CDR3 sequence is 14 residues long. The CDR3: CASSLSTGFYGYTF. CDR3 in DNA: TGTGCCAGCAGTTTATCTACGGGGTTCTATGGCTACACCTTC.

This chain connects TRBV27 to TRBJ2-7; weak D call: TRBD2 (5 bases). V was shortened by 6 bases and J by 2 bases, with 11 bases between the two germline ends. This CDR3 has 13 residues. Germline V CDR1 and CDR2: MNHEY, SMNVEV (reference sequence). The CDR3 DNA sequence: TGTGCCAGCAGCCTGCAGCGGACCTACGAGCAGTACTTC. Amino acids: CASSLQRTYEQYF.

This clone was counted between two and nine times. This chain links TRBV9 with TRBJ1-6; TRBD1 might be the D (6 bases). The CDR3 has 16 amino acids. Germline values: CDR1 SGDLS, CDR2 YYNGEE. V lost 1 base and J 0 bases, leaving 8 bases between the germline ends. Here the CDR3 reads CASSVTGSSYNSPLHF. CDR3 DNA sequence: TGTGCCAGCAGCGTAACAGGGAGCTCCTATAATTCACCCCTCCACTTT.

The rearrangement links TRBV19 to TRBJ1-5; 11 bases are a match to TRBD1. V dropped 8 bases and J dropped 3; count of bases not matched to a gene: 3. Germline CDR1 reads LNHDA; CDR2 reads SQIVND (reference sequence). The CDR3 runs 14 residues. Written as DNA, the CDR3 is TGTGCCAGTGGACAGGGGGCAGACAATCAGCCCCAGCATTTT. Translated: CASGQGADNQPQHF.

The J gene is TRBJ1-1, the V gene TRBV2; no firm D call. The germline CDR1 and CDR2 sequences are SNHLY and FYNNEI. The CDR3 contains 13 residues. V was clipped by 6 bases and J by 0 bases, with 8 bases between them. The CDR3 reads CASSATMNTEAFF. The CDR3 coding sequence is TGTGCCAGCAGCGCAACAATGAACACTGAAGCTTTCTTT.

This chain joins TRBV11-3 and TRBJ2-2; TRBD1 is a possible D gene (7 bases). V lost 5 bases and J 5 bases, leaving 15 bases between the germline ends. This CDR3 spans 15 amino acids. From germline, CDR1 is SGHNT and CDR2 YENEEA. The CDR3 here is CASSLPRGRTGELFF. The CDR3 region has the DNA TGTGCCAGCAGCCTACCCAGGGGGAGGACCGGGGAGCTGTTTTTT.

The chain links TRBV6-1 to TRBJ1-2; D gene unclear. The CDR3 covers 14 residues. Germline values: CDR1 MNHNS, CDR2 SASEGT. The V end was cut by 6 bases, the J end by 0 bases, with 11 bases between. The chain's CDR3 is CASRAGGANYGYTF. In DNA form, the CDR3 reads TGTGCCAGCAGGGCCGGTGGAGCTAACTATGGCTACACCTTC.

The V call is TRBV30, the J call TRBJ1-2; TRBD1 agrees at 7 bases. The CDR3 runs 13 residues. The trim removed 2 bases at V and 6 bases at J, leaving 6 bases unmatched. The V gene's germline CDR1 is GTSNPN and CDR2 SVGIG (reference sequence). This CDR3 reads CAWSRQGRDGYTF. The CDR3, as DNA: TGTGCCTGGAGTCGACAGGGACGGGATGGCTACACCTTC.

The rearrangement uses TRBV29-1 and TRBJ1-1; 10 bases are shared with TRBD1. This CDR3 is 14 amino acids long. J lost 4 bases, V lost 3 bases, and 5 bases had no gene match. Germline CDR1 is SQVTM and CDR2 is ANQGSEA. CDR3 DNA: TGCAGCGTTGACCGACAGGGGGCGGGCACTGAAGCTTTCTTT. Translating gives CSVDRQGAGTEAFF.

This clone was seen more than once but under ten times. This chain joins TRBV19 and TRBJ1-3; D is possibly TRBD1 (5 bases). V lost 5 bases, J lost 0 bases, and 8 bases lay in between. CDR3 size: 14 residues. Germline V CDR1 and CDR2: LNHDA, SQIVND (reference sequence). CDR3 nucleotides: TGTGCCAGTAGTCTCGGGGGCTCTGGAAACACCATATATTTT. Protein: CASSLGGSGNTIYF.

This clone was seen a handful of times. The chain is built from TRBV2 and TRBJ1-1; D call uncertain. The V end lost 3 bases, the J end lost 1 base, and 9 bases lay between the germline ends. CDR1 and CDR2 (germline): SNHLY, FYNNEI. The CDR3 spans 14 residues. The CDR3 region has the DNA TGTGCCAGCAGTGACGGTCCAACGAACACTGAAGCTTTCTTT. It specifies CASSDGPTNTEAFF.

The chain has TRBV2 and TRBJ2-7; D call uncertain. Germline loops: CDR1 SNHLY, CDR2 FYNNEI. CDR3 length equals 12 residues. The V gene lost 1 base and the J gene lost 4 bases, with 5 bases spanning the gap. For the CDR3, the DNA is TGTGCCAGCAGTGAAGAACAGTACGAGCAGTACTTC. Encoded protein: CASSEEQYEQYF.

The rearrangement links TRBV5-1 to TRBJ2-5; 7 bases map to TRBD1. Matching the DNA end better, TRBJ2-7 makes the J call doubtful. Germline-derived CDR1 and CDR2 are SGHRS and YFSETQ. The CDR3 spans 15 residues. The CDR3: CASSSFGQALFEQYF. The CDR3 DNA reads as TGCGCCAGCAGCTCTTTTGGACAGGCCCTATTCGAGCAGTACTTC.

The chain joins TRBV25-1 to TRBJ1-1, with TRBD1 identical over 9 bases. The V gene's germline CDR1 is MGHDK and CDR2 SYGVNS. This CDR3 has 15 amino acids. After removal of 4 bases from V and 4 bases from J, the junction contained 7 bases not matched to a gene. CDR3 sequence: CASSASQGAGTEAFF. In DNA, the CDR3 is TGTGCCAGCAGTGCCTCACAGGGGGCGGGCACTGAAGCTTTCTTT.

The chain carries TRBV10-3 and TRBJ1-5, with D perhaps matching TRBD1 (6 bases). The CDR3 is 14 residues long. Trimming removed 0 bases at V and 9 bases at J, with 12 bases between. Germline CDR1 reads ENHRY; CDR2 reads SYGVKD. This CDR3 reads CAISESGGGVPQHF. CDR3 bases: TGTGCCATCAGTGAGTCAGGGGGGGGTGTGCCCCAGCATTTT.

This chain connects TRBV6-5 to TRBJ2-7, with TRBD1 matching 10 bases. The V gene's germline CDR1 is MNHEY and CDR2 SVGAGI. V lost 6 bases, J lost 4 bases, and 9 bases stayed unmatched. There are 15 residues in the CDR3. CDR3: CASRTGGRGWYEQYF. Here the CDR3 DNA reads TGTGCCAGCAGGACAGGGGGCAGAGGTTGGTACGAGCAGTACTTC.

The CDR3 sequence is CASSFFAGLTEQYF. The DNA of the CDR3 is TGTGCCAGCAGCTTTTTTGCGGGACTTACCGAGCAGTACTTC. This chain uses TRBV11-2 with TRBJ2-7, with a possible D match to TRBD2 (6 bases). This CDR3 contains 14 residues. Trimming removed 3 bases from V and 6 bases from J, with 15 bases in between. Germline V gene data show CDR1 as SGHAT and CDR2 as FQNNGV.

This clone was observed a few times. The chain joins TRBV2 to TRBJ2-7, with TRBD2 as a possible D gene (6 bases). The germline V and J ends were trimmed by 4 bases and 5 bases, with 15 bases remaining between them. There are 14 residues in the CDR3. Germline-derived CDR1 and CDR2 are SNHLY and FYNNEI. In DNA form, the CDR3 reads TGTGCCAGCAGTGTGGGCCGGGAGTTCCACGAGCAGTACTTC. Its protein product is CASSVGREFHEQYF.